This TCR beta chain stems from a study of blood T cell repertoires in COVID-19. The CDR3 has 16 amino acids. CDR1 and CDR2 (germline): LGHDT, YNNKEL (reference sequence). The trim removed 4 bases at V and 8 bases at J, leaving 9 bases unmatched. Assay: immunoSEQ multiplex PCR; the TCRdb copy retains only in-frame clones and omits some. The sample has roughly 100,000 clones, about 90% seen once. This sequence joins TRBV3-1 (or the pseudogene TRBV3-2) and TRBJ2-3; 13 bases agree with TRBD2. The receptor's source is a human donor in a cohort sampled during active COVID-19. The sequenced sample consisted of peripheral blood. CDR3 in amino acids: CASSPSLAGGPGTQYF. In DNA, the CDR3 is TGTGCCAGCAGCCCCTCACTAGCGGGGGGGCCGGGTACGCAGTATTTT.